This entry features one T cell receptor (beta chain) sequence. This clonotype has just a few counts. Its cognate antigen has yet to be identified. No qualities accompany the bases; no much larger clone lies one base away. The meaning of the sample's treatment or condition label: in vitro stimulation with specific CMV peptide epitopes to enrich CMV-specific T cells. Sequencing was carried out with an Illumina HiSeq 1500. TCRdb reworked the public reads: Q25 trimming with fastp, MiXCR clone assembly, productive beta chains retained. Duplicate CDR3 protein sequences are folded into a single record with the most common DNA and genes. The sample has fewer than 950,000 distinct CDR3 sequences on record, around a third of them singletons. Under 15% of the sample lies in the top ten. Including cysteine and phenylalanine, the CDR3 has 13 amino acids. The only DNA kept is the CDR3, 39 bases in frame from the first base. CDR1 is given as PRHDT and CDR2 as FYEKMQ, both from the germline V gene (reference sequence). V is shortened by 3 bases, J by 5 bases, and the region joining them spans 8 bases.

These data are taken from a study of T cell repertoires in cytomegalovirus infection (dated by TCRdb to between 2019 and 2020). As for the study more broadly: Recently identified HLA-C-restricted CMV epitopes, whose presentation resists viral immunomodulation, were targeted by peptide stimulations together with well-studied HLA-B-restricted epitopes. The HLA type of each donor mattered for the analysis, because public TCR beta signatures pointed to carriage of CMV infection along with the matching HLA type. Study-wide findings and limitations: Carriers of CMV infection plus the relevant HLA type were discriminated by the cumulative frequency of public TCR beta family members in the study cohort and in an independent roughly 400-donor cohort. The ex vivo response was dominated by HLA-C-restricted CMV-specific TCR beta clonotypes, and the single most frequent clonotype in two of eight donors was supplied by these HLA-C-restricted clonotypes.

Rearrangement joined TRBV13 to TRBJ2-1; no D gene is confidently identified. The sequence was obtained from a human donor in good health (CMV status not recorded). Some clones in this sample may be carry-over from other donors' samples. The material sequenced was cultured CD8+ T cells from PBMCs, taken from culture after CMV antigen stimulation. The DNA is as follows: TGTGCCAGCAGCTTTGCCAGCAACAATGAGCAGTTCTTC. This is translated as CASSFASNNEQFF.